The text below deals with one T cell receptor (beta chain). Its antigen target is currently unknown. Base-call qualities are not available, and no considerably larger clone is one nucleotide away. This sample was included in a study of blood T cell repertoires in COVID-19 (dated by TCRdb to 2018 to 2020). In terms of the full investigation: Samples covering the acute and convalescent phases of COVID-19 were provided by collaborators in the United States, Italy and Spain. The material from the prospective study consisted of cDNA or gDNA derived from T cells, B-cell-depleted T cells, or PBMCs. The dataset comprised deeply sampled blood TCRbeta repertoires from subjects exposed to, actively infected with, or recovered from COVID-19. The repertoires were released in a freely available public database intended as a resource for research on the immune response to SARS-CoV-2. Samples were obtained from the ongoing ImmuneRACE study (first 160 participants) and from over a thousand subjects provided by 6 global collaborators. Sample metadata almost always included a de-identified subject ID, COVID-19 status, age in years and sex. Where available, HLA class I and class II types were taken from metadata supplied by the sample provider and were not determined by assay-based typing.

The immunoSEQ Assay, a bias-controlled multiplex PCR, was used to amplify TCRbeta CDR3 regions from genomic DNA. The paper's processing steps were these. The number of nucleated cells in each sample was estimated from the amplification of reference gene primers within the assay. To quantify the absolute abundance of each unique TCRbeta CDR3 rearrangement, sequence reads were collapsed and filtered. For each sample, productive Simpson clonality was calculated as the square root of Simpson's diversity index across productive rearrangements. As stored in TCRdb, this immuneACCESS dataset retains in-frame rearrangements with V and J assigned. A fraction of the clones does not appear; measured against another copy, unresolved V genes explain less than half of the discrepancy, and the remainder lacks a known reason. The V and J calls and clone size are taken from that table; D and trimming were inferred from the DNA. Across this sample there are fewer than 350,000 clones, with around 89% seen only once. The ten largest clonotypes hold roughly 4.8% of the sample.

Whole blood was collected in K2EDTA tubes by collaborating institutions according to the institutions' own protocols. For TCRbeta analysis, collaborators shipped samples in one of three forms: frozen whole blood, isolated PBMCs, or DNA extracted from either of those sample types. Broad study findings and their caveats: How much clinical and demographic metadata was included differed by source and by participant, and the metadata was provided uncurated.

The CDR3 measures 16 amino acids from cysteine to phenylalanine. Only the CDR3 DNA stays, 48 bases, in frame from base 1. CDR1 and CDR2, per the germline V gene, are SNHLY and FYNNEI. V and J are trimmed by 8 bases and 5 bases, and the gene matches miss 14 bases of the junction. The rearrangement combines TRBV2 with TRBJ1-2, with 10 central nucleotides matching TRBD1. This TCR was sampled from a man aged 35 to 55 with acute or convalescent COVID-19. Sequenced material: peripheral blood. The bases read TGTGCCAGCCGCCTAGGGACAGGGGCCCCGATTTATGGCTACACCTTC. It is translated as CASRLGTGAPIYGYTF.